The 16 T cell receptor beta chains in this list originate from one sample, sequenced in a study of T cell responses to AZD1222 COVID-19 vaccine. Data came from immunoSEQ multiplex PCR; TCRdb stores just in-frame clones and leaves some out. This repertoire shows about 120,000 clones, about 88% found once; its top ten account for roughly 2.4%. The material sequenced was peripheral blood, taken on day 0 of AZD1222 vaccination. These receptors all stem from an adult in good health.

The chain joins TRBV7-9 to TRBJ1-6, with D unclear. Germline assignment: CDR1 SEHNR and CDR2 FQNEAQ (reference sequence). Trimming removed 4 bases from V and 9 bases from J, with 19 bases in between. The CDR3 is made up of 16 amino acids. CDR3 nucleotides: TGTGCCAGCAGCTCAAGCTCGACACCAGGTGGTTCACCCCTCCACTTT. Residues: CASSSSSTPGGSPLHF.

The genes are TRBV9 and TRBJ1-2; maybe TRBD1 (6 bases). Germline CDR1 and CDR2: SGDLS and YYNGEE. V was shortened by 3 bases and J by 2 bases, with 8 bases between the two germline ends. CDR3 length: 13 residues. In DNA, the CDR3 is TGTGCCAGCAGCGACGACAGGAACTATGGCTACACCTTC. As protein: CASSDDRNYGYTF.

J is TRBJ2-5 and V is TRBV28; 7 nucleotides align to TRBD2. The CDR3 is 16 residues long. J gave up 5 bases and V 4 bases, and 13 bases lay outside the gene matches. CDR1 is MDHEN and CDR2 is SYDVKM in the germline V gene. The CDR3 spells CASSSEREGRKETQYF. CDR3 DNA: TGTGCCAGCAGTTCCGAGCGGGAAGGCCGTAAGGAGACCCAGTACTTC.

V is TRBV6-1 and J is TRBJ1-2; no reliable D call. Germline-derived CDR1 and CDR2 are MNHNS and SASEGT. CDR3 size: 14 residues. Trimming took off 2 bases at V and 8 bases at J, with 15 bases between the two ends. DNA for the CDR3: TGTGCCAGCAGTGAACGCGGGAGACAATGGGGCTACACCTTC. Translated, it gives CASSERGRQWGYTF.

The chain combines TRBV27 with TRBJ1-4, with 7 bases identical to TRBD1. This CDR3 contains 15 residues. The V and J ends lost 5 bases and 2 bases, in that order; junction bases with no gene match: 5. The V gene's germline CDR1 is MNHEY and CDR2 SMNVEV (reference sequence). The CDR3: CASSPQGGTNEKLFF. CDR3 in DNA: TGTGCCAGCAGTCCCCAGGGGGGGACTAATGAAAAACTGTTTTTT.

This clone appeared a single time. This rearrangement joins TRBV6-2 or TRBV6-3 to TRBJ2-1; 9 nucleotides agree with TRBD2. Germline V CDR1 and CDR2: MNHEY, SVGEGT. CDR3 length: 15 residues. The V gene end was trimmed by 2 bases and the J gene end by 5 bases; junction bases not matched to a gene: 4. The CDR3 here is CASSYGAGGHNEQFF. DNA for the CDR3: TGTGCCAGCAGTTACGGAGCGGGAGGTCACAATGAGCAGTTCTTC.

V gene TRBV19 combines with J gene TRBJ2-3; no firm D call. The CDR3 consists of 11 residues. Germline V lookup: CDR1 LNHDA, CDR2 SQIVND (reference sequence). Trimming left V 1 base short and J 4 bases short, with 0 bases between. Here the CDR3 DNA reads TGTGCCAGTAGTATAGCAGATACGCAGTATTTT. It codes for CASSIADTQYF. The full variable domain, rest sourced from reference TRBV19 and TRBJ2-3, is DGGITQSPKYLFRKEGQNVTLSCEQNLNHDAMYWYRQDPGQGLRLIYYSQIVNDFQKGDIAEGYSVSREKKESFPLTVTSAQKNPTAFYLCASSIADTQYFGPGTRLTVL.

The CDR3 reads CASSLGVGQPQHF. The DNA for the CDR3 is TGTGCCAGCAGTTTAGGGGTGGGTCAGCCCCAGCATTTT. This rearrangement joins TRBV28 to TRBJ1-5, with D uncertain. Germline assignment: CDR1 MDHEN and CDR2 SYDVKM. The CDR3 spans 13 residues. Trimming took 2 bases from V and 6 from J, leaving 8 bases between them.

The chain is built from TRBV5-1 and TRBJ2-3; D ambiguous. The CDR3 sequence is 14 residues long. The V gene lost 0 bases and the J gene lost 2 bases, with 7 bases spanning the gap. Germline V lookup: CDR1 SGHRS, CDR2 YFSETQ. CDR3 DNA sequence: TGCGCCAGCAGCTTGGTGCAGAACACAGATACGCAGTATTTT. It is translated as CASSLVQNTDTQYF.

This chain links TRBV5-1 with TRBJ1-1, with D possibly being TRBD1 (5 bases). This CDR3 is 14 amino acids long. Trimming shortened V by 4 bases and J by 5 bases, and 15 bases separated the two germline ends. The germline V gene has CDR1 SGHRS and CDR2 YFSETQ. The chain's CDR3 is CASSRKGEGTEAFF. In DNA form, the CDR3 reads TGCGCCAGCAGCAGGAAAGGGGAAGGGACTGAAGCTTTCTTT.

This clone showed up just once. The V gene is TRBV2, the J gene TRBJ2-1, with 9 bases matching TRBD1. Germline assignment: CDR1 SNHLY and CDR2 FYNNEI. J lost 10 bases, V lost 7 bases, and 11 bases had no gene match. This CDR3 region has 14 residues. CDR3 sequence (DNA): TGTGCCAGCATCAGGGACAGGGATTGGATCGAGCAGTTCTTC. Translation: CASIRDRDWIEQFF. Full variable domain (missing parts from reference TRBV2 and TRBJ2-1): EPEVTQTPSHQVTQMGQEVILRCVPISNHLYFYWYRQILGQKVEFLVSFYNNEISEKSEIFDDQFSVERPDGSNFTLKIRSTKLEDSAMYFCASIRDRDWIEQFFGPGTRLTVL.

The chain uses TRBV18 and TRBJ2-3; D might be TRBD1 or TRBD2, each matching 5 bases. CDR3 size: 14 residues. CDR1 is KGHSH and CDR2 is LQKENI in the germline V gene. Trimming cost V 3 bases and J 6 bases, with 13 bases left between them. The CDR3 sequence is CASSPPTRGDTQYF. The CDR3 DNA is TGTGCCAGCTCACCCCCCACACGGGGCGATACGCAGTATTTT. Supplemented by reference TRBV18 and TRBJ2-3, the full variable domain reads NAGVMQNPRHLVRRRGQEARLRCSPMKGHSHVYWYRQLPEEGLKFMVYLQKENIIDESGMPKERFSAEFPKEGPSILRIQQVVRGDSAAYFCASSPPTRGDTQYFGPGTRLTVL.

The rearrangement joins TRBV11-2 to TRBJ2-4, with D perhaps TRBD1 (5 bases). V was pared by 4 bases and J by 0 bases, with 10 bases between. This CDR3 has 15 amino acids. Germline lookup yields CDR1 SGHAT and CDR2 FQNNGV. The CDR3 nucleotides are TGTGCCAGCAGCTCCGACAGTTTAGCCAAAAACATTCAGTACTTC. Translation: CASSSDSLAKNIQYF.

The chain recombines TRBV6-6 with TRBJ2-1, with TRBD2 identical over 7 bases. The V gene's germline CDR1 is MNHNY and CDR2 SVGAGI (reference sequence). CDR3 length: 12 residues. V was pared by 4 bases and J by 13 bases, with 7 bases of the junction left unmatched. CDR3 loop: CASSSPAGEQFF. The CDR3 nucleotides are TGTGCCAGCAGTTCCCCCGCGGGAGAACAGTTCTTC.

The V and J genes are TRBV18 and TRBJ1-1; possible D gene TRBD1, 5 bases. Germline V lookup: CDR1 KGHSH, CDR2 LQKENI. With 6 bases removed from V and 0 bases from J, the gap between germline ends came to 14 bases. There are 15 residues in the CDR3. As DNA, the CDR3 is TGTGCCAGCTCCCCAGGGACGGGAATGAACACTGAAGCTTTCTTT. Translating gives CASSPGTGMNTEAFF.

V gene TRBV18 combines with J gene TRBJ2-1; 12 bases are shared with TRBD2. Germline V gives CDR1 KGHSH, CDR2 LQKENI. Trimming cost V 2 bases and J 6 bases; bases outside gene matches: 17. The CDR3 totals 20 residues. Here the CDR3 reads CASSPFLRTSGISLINEQFF. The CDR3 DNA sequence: TGTGCCAGCTCACCATTTTTACGGACTAGCGGGATTTCCCTCATCAATGAGCAGTTCTTC.